A selection of T cell receptor beta chains follows, all from one sample in a study of T cell repertoires in cytomegalovirus infection. Each CDR3 protein is one row after TCRdb ran MiXCR on the reads. The repertoire holds around 900,000 distinct CDR3 sequences, with about a third as singletons. The antigens of these receptors remain unknown. Material: cultured CD8+ T cells from PBMCs, obtained from culture after CMV antigen stimulation. The source of these receptors is a human donor in good health (CMV status not recorded). Some clones in this sample may be carry-over from other donors' samples. Each CDR3 is given with its conserved first and last residue. The order of the fields is V gene, D gene, clone size, J gene, CDR3 DNA, CDR3 protein. D genes are given only for firm matches. The size of a clone is reported for some rows only, either as once, few or many, or as a class for expanded clones.

>TRBV5-4|-|-|TRBJ1-1
TGTGCCAGCAGACTGGGACAGAACACTGAAGCTTTCTTT
CASRLGQNTEAFF
>TRBV7-6|TRBD1|many|TRBJ1-1
TGTGCCAGCAGCTTGGGACAGGGGGCTCTGAACACTGAAGCTTTCTTT
CASSLGQGALNTEAFF
>TRBV20-1|-|few|TRBJ2-2
TGCAGTGCTCGACCCTACGACACGACGAACACCGGGGAGCTGTTTTTT
CSARPYDTTNTGELFF
>TRBV27|-|-|TRBJ2-1
TGTGCCAGCAGTGGGGACCTCAGCGGCCATGAGCAGTTCTTC
CASSGDLSGHEQFF
>TRBV7-8|-|many|TRBJ2-5
TGTGCCAGCAGCCACCCTCTAGCGTATAAGCTTGGAGAGACCCAGTACTTC
CASSHPLAYKLGETQYF
>TRBV7-9|-|-|TRBJ2-7
TGTGCCAGCAGCTTAGTAACTAGCTCCTACGAGCAGTACTTC
CASSLVTSSYEQYF
>TRBV5-5|-|-|TRBJ2-1
TGTGCCAGCAGCTTGGGGGTGTCCCCCTACAATGAGCAGTTCTTC
CASSLGVSPYNEQFF
>TRBV12-3/TRBV12-4|-|-|TRBJ1-5
TGTGCCAGCAGTTTTTCGGACAGTAATCAGCCCCAGCATTTT
CASSFSDSNQPQHF
>TRBV12-3/TRBV12-4|-|-|TRBJ2-5
TGTGCCAGCAGGGGCGAACGGGAGACCCAGTACTTC
CASRGERETQYF
>TRBV12-3/TRBV12-4|-|-|TRBJ2-3
TGTGCCAGTTGGTGGGCTAGCGATTTAGGTAGAGATACGCAGTATTTT
CASWWASDLGRDTQYF
>TRBV6-5|TRBD1|few|TRBJ2-1
TGTGCCAGCAGTATGGGACAGCCCTCCTACAATGAGCAGTTCTTC
CASSMGQPSYNEQFF
>TRBV29-1|TRBD1|-|TRBJ1-2
TGCAGCGTCGGGGGACAGGGGGCGGACTATGGCTACACCTTC
CSVGGQGADYGYTF